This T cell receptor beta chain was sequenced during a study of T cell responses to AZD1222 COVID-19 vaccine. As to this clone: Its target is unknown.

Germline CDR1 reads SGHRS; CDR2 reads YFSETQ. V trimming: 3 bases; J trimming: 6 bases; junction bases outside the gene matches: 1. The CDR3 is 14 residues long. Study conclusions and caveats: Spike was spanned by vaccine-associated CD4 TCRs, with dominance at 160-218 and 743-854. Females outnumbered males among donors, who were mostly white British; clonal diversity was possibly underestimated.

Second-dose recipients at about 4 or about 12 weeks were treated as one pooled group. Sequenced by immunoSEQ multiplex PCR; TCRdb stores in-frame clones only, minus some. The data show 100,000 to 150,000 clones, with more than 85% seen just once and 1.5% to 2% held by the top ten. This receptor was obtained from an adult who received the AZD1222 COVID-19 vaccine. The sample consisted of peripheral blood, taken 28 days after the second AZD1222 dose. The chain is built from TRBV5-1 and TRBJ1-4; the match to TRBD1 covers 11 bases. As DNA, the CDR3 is TGCGCCAGCAGCTGGACAGGGGGCGATGAAAAACTGTTTTTT. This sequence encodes CASSWTGGDEKLFF.